This TCR beta chain was sequenced for a study of T cell responses to AZD1222 COVID-19 vaccine. Overall study context: Second doses that came at about 4 or about 12 weeks were put together. Points from the study as a whole: Repertoires were obtained only post-peak T cell response. Seropositive AZD1222 recipients at baseline numbered only 6 or 7.

V was pared by 4 bases and J by 7 bases, with 17 bases of the junction left unmatched. The CDR3 covers 18 residues. CDR1 and CDR2 from the germline V gene are MNHEY and SVGEGT. The table came from immunoSEQ multiplex PCR; TCRdb's copy has only in-frame clones and leaves some out. The sample holds 80,000 to 100,000 clones, 65% to 90% seen once. Details on this clone: The antigen remains undetermined.

The sequence was collected from an adult in good health. The chain joins TRBV6-2 or TRBV6-3 to TRBJ2-2, with TRBD1 matching over 8 bases. The specimen comprised peripheral blood, sampled on day 0 of AZD1222 vaccination. The CDR3 loop is CASSSVFRDRIGSGELFF. The CDR3 DNA follows: TGTGCCAGCAGTTCCGTCTTCCGGGACAGGATCGGGAGCGGGGAGCTGTTTTTT.